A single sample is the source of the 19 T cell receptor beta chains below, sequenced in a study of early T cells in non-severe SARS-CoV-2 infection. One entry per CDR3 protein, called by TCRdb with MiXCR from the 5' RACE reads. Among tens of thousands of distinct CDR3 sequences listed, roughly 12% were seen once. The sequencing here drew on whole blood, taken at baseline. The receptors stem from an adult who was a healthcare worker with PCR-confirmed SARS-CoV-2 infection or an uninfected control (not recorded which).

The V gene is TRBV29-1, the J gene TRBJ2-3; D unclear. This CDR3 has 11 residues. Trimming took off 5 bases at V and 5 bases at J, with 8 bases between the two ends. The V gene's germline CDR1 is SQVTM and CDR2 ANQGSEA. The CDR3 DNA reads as TGCAGCGTTCTGACAATAGATACGCAGTATTTT. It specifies CSVLTIDTQYF.

DNA for the CDR3: TGTGCCAGCTCACAGCTCAACATTCAGTACTTC. Protein sequence: CASSQLNIQYF. The chain joins TRBV18 to TRBJ2-4; D unresolved. The CDR3 totals 11 residues. Germline CDR1 KGHSH, CDR2 LQKENI. The germline V and J ends were trimmed by 4 bases and 7 bases, with 5 bases remaining between them.

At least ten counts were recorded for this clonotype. CDR3 residues: CATHDRGNTEAFF. CDR3 DNA sequence: TGTGCCACGCACGACAGGGGCAACACTGAAGCTTTCTTT. This sequence joins TRBV10-3 and TRBJ1-1; the match to TRBD1 covers 8 bases. This CDR3 comprises 13 residues. The germline V gene has CDR1 ENHRY and CDR2 SYGVKD. The ends lost 10 bases at V and 2 bases at J; junction bases unmatched: 6.

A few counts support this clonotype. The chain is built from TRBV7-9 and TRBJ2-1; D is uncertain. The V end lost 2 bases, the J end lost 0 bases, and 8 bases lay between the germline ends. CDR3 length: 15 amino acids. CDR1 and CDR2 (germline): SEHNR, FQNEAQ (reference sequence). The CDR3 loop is CASSLSESSYNEQFF. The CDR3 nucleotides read TGTGCCAGCAGCTTATCGGAGAGCTCCTACAATGAGCAGTTCTTC.

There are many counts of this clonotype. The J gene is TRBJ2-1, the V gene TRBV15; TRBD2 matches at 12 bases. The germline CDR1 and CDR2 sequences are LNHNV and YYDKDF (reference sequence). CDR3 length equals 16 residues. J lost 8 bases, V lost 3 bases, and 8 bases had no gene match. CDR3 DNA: TGTGCCACCAGCAGGGGGACTAGCGGGCGGTGGGATGAGCAGTTCTTC. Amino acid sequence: CATSRGTSGRWDEQFF.

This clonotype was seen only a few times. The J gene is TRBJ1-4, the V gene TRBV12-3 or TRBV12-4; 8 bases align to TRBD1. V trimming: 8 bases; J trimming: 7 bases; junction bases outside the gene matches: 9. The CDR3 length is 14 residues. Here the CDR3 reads CASRSTGVGEKLFF. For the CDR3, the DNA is TGTGCCAGCCGGTCGACAGGGGTTGGTGAAAAACTGTTTTTT.

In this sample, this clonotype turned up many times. CDR3 in DNA: TGTGCCAGCTTCTTTTCCAGAGCGAACACCGGGGAGCTGTTTTTT. It encodes CASFFSRANTGELFF. The J gene is TRBJ2-2, the V gene TRBV18; no clear D. V was cut by 7 bases and J by 0 bases, with 12 bases left in between. There are 15 residues in the CDR3. Looked up from germline, CDR1 is KGHSH and CDR2 is LQKENI.

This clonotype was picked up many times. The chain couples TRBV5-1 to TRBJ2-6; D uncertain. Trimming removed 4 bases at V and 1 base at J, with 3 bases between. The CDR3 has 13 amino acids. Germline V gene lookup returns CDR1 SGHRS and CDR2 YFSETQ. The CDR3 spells CASSESGANVLTF. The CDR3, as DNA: TGCGCCAGCAGCGAGTCTGGGGCCAACGTCCTGACTTTC.

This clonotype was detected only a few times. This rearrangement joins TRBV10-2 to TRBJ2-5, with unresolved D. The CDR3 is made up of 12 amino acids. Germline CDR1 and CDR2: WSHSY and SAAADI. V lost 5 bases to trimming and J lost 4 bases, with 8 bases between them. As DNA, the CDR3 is TGCGCCAGCAGTAGCCTGGGAGAGACCCAGTACTTC. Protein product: CASSSLGETQYF.

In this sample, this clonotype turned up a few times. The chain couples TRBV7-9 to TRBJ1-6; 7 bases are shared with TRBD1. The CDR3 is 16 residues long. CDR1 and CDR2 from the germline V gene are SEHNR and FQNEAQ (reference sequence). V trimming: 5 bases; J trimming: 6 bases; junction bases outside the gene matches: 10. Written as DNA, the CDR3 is TGTGCCAGCAGCCCAACGGTCGGGACAGCTAATTCACCCCTCCACTTT. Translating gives CASSPTVGTANSPLHF.

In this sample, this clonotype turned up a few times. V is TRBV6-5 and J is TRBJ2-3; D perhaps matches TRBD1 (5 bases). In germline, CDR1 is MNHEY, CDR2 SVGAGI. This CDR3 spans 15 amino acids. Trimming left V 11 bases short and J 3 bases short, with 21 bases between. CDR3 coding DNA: TGTGCCTCCAGTTCCAAGGGGCGGCATACAGATACGCAGTATTTT. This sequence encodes CASSSKGRHTDTQYF.

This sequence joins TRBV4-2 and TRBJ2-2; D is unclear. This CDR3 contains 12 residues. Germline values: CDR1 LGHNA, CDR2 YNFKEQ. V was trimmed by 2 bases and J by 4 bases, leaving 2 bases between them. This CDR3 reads CASSQTTGELFF. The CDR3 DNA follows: TGTGCCAGCAGCCAAACCACCGGGGAGCTGTTTTTT.

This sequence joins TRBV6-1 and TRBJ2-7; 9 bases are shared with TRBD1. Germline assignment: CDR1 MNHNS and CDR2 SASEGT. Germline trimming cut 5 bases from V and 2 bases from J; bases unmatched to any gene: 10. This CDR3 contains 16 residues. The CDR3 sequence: CASSYDRGKGTYEQYF. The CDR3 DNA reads TGTGCCAGCAGTTATGACAGGGGGAAAGGGACCTACGAGCAGTACTTC.

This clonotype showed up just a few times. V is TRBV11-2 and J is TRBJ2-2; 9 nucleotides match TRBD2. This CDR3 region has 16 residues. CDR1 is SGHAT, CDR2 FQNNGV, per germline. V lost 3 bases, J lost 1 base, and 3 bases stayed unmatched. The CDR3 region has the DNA TGTGCCAGCAGCTTTCCTAGCGGGGTGAACACCGGGGAGCTGTTTTTT. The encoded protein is CASSFPSGVNTGELFF.

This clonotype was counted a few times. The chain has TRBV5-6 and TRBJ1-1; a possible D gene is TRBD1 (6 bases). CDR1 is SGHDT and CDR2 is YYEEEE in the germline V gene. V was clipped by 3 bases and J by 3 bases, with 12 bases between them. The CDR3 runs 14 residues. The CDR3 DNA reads TGTGCCAGCAGCTGGCAGGGGACTTACACTGAAGCTTTCTTT. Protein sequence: CASSWQGTYTEAFF. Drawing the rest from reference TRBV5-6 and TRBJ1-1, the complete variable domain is DAGVTQSPTHLIKTRGQQVTLRCSPKSGHDTVSWYQQALGQGPQFIFQYYEEEERQRGNFPDRFSGHQFPNYSSELNVNALLLGDSALYLCASSWQGTYTEAFFGQGTRLTVV.

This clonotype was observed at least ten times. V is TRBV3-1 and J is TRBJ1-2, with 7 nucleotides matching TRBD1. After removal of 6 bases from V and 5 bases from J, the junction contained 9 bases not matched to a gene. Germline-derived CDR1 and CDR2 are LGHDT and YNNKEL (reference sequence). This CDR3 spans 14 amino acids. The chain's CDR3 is CASRSTGQPYGYTF. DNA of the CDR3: TGTGCCAGCAGGTCGACGGGACAGCCTTATGGCTACACCTTC.

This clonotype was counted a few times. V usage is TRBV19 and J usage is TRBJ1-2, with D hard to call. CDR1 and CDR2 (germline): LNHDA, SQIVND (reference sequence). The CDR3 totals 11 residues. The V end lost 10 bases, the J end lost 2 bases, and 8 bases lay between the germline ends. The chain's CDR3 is CATNQNYGYTF. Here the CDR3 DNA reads TGTGCCACCAATCAAAACTATGGCTACACCTTC.

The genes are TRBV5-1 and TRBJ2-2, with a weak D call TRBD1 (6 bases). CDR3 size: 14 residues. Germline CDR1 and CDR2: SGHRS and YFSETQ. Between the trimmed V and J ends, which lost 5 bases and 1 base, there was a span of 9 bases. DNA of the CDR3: TGCGCCAGCAGGGAGACAGGGAACACCGGGGAGCTGTTTTTT. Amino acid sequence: CASRETGNTGELFF. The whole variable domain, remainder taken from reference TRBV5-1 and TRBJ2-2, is KAGVTQTPRYLIKTRGQQVTLSCSPISGHRSVSWYQQTPGQGLQFLFEYFSETQRNKGNFPGRFSGRQFSNSRSEMNVSTLELGDSALYLCASRETGNTGELFFGEGSRLTVL.

The CDR3 is CASSQENLGQGVEKLFF. The DNA for the CDR3 is TGCGCCAGCAGCCAAGAGAATTTGGGACAGGGAGTTGAAAAACTGTTTTTT. The J gene is TRBJ1-4, the V gene TRBV4-3; TRBD1 matches 9 bases. Germline V gene lookup returns CDR1 LGHNA and CDR2 YSLEER. With V trimmed by 0 bases and J by 7 bases, 9 bases remained unmatched. This CDR3 region has 17 residues.